This paragraph reports one T cell receptor beta chain. Antigen: not known. The ends were cut back, 4 bases at V and 4 bases at J, with 10 bases in the middle. This CDR3 is 13 amino acids long. In germline, CDR1 is SGHVS, CDR2 FNYEAQ. This specimen comes from a study of CD8 T cells in ankylosing spondylitis. Study-wide results and caveats: In synovial fluid and blood from reactive arthritis, some motif variants were previously reported. There was a TCR beta motif, made of fewer than 10 highly homologous variants, that appeared characteristic of ankylosing spondylitis blood.

Quantitative barcoded 5'-RACE was used to prepare TCR beta libraries. TCRdb independently ran MiXCR on the 5' RACE reads; one entry per CDR3 protein. The sample records tens of thousands of distinct CDR3 sequences, around 16% being singletons. This sequence joins TRBV7-6 and TRBJ2-5; D not certain. The TCR sequence derives from a male donor with ankylosing spondylitis or in good health (not recorded which). Sequenced: blood. The CDR3 DNA reads TGTGCCAGCAGCTCCCGGGTTAGAGAGACCCAGTACTTC. It specifies CASSSRVRETQYF. Full variable domain (missing parts from reference TRBV7-6 and TRBJ2-5): GAGVSQSPRYKVTKRGQDVALRCDPISGHVSLYWYRQALGQGPEFLTYFNYEAQQDKSGLPNDRFSAERPEGSISTLTIQRTEQRDSAMYRCASSSRVRETQYFGPGTRLLVL.